This T cell receptor beta chain was retrieved from a study of human T cells and chemical hapten exposure. Documented time point: pre-sensitization, week 0. Described treatment: therapeutic diphenylcyclopropenone sensitization with weekly scalp DPC. In every case, blood was obtained before the patch test was applied. Trimming took 0 bases from V and 13 from J, leaving 12 bases between them. Germline V lookup: CDR1 MNHEY, CDR2 SVGAGI. This CDR3 is built from 12 residues. Library construction involved attaching unique molecular identifiers to individual cDNA molecules, which allowed quantitative, reproducible TCR counting. A single record per CDR3 protein comes from TCRdb applying MiXCR to the RACE reads. The sample consists of about 120,000 distinct CDR3 sequences, roughly 14% of them appearing once. As regards this clonotype: Its specificity is unknown.

General observations from the study: Following DPC sensitization, TCRs present above 1 in 1000 frequency showed no change.

The sequence was collected from a woman aged 18 to 35 with alopecia areata. Some clones in this sample may be carry-over from other donors' samples. The chain has TRBV6-5 and TRBJ2-5; D possibly matches TRBD1 or TRBD2 (6 bases each). Sample: whole blood, taken in connection with sensitization to the hapten diphenylcyclopropenone (DPC). For the CDR3, the DNA is TGTGCCAGCAGTTACTCTGGGGGGCCGACGTACTTC. Translation gives CASSYSGGPTYF.